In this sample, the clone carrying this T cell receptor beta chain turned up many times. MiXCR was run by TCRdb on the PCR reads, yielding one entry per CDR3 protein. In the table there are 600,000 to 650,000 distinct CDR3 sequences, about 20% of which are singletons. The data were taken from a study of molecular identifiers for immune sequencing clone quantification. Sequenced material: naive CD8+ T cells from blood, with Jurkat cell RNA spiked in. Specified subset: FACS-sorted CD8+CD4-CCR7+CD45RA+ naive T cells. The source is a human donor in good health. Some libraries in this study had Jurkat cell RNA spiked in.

The CDR3 reads CASSFPTTNTGELFF. Written as DNA, the CDR3 is TGTGCCAGCAGTTTTCCCACAACAAACACCGGGGAGCTGTTTTTT. This chain uses TRBV12-3 or TRBV12-4 with TRBJ2-2; D remains ambiguous. The CDR3 is 15 residues long. V lost 3 bases, J lost 2 bases, and 10 bases lay in between.